These 30 T cell receptor beta chains came from one sample sequenced in a study of CD8 T cells in Susac syndrome. An amount of RNA that ranged from roughly 0.45 to 1 ug was reverse transcribed with random hexamers. Via MiXCR, TCRdb re-called the immunoSEQ multiplex PCR reads, giving one row per CDR3 protein. The table includes around 59,000 distinct CDR3 sequences, about 92% detected once. Material: CD8+ T cells from PBMCs. Every receptor here comes from a human donor in good health.

This clonotype was picked up one time. As the CDR3 is not closed by the conserved phenylalanine or tryptophan, this likely results from a read error. The gene calls are TRBV27 and TRBJ2-1; 8 bases fit TRBD2. V shed 2 bases and J 8 bases; nucleotides not matched to a gene: 11. This CDR3 comprises 16 residues. Germline V gene lookup returns CDR1 MNHEY and CDR2 SMNVEV (reference sequence). CDR3 nucleotide sequence: TGTGCCAGCAGTTTAGCGCGGGGGGACCTTAGGGATGAGCAGTTCCTC. Protein product: CASSLARGDLRDEQFL.

This clonotype was seen a single time. The chain joins TRBV29-1 to TRBJ2-7; D is perhaps TRBD1 or TRBD2 (6 bases each). In germline, CDR1 is SQVTM, CDR2 ANQGSEA. The CDR3 contains 12 residues. With 6 bases removed from V and 0 bases from J, the gap between germline ends came to 9 bases. This CDR3 reads CSVRGPSYEQYF. The CDR3 region has the DNA TGCAGCGTCCGGGGGCCCTCCTACGAGCAGTACTTC.

V gene TRBV6-6 combines with J gene TRBJ1-5, with 7 bases fitting TRBD1. V trimming: 6 bases; J trimming: 3 bases; junction bases outside the gene matches: 11. CDR1 is MNHNY, CDR2 SVGAGI, per germline (reference sequence). This CDR3 comprises 16 residues. This CDR3 reads CASSQDRFVLNQPQHF. CDR3 sequence (DNA): TGTGCCAGCAGCCAGGACAGGTTTGTACTCAATCAGCCCCAGCATTTT.

The chain couples TRBV19 to TRBJ1-1; D gene uncertain. This CDR3 contains 14 residues. V lost 0 bases and J 5 bases, leaving 10 bases between the germline ends. Looked up from germline, CDR1 is LNHDA and CDR2 is SQIVND (reference sequence). CDR3 bases: TGTGCCAGTAGTATAGATCCCGGGAGGACTGAAGCTTTCTTT. Its protein is CASSIDPGRTEAFF.

The V call is TRBV5-6, the J call TRBJ2-7; maybe TRBD1 (5 bases). This CDR3 region has 14 residues. The V and J ends lost 5 bases and 2 bases respectively, with 14 bases between them. Germline-derived CDR1 and CDR2 are SGHDT and YYEEEE. The CDR3 nucleotides read TGTGCCAGCAGAGATCAGGGTTTGCCCTACGAGCAGTACTTC. This codes for CASRDQGLPYEQYF.

The V call is TRBV10-3, the J call TRBJ2-1, with D perhaps being TRBD1 or TRBD2 (5 bases each). The V and J ends lost 4 bases and 6 bases respectively, with 10 bases between them. The CDR3 extends over 13 amino acids. Germline V gene lookup returns CDR1 ENHRY and CDR2 SYGVKD. In DNA, the CDR3 is TGTGCCATCAGTGGGTCGGGGCCCAATGAGCAGTTCTTC. This encodes CAISGSGPNEQFF.

V and J are TRBV5-1 and TRBJ2-2; D remains ambiguous. Trimming shortened V by 4 bases and J by 0 bases, and 7 bases separated the two germline ends. CDR3 length equals 14 residues. Germline V CDR1 and CDR2: SGHRS, YFSETQ. As DNA, the CDR3 is TGCGCCAGCAGCCCATACTCGAACACCGGGGAGCTGTTTTTT. The encoded protein is CASSPYSNTGELFF.

This clonotype has more than one count but fewer than ten. This sequence joins TRBV10-3 and TRBJ1-6; 9 nucleotides match TRBD1. V shed 5 bases and J 10 bases; nucleotides not matched to a gene: 9. This CDR3 comprises 15 residues. Germline V gene sequence: CDR1 ENHRY, CDR2 SYGVKD. The CDR3 spells CAISNPGQGESPLHF. CDR3 sequence (DNA): TGTGCCATCAGTAACCCGGGACAGGGAGAATCACCCCTCCACTTT.

The V and J genes are TRBV27 and TRBJ1-5; D not resolved. The CDR3 is made up of 12 amino acids. V shed 2 bases and J shed 3 bases, with 2 bases lying between them. Germline lookup yields CDR1 MNHEY and CDR2 SMNVEV (reference sequence). The chain's CDR3 is CASSLLNQPQHF. The CDR3 nucleotides are TGTGCCAGCAGTTTACTCAATCAGCCCCAGCATTTT.

This clonotype was recorded only once. The genes are TRBV13 and TRBJ1-4; tentatively, D is TRBD1 (6 bases). CDR3 length: 14 amino acids. Germline CDR1 and CDR2: PRHDT and FYEKMQ (reference sequence). V lost 4 bases and J 6 bases, leaving 12 bases between the germline ends. The CDR3, as DNA: TGTGCCAGCAGCTCTACAGGGTCGTATGAAAAACTGTTTTTT. It translates to CASSSTGSYEKLFF.

The V gene is TRBV29-1, the J gene TRBJ1-1; D is ambiguous. Trimming removed 6 bases at V and 0 bases at J, with 17 bases between. The CDR3 has 15 residues. The germline CDR1 and CDR2 sequences are SQVTM and ANQGSEA. The CDR3: CSVVPFDGLNTEAFF. The CDR3 bases are TGCAGCGTCGTACCTTTTGACGGCCTGAACACTGAAGCTTTCTTT.

The chain uses TRBV5-6 and TRBJ1-1, with no clear D. The germline CDR1 and CDR2 sequences are SGHDT and YYEEEE. The V end lost 2 bases, the J end lost 7 bases, and 12 bases lay between the germline ends. This CDR3 is built from 13 residues. The CDR3: CASSLVRVGEAFF. The CDR3 DNA reads TGTGCCAGCAGCTTAGTTAGGGTGGGTGAAGCTTTCTTT.

This chain uses TRBV7-9 with TRBJ2-7, with 14 bases lining up with TRBD2. J gave up 4 bases and V 1 base, and 6 bases lay outside the gene matches. The V gene's germline CDR1 is SEHNR and CDR2 FQNEAQ (reference sequence). The CDR3 consists of 17 residues. This CDR3 is CASSLEGTSGGSYEQYF. For the CDR3, the DNA is TGTGCCAGCAGCTTAGAGGGGACTAGCGGGGGATCTTACGAGCAGTACTTC.

The table lists this clonotype with a count of one. This rearrangement joins TRBV24-1 to TRBJ2-5, with TRBD1 matching 7 bases. Germline lookup yields CDR1 KGHDR and CDR2 SFDVKD. This CDR3 contains 16 residues. V gave up 2 bases and J gave up 1 base; unmatched junction bases: 6. CDR3 DNA: TGTGCCACCAGTGATTCCGGGACAGCCCTCCAAGAGACCCAGTACTTC. Translation gives CATSDSGTALQETQYF.

The V gene is TRBV6-2 or TRBV6-3, the J gene TRBJ2-7, with D maybe TRBD2 (6 bases). Between the trimmed V and J ends, which lost 4 bases and 7 bases, there was a span of 20 bases. The CDR3 runs 15 residues. Germline CDR1 and CDR2: MNHEY and SVGEGT. CDR3 amino acids: CASSWGLEARWEQYF. The CDR3 DNA follows: TGTGCCAGCAGTTGGGGACTTGAAGCTCGTTGGGAGCAGTACTTC.

The count of this clonotype is one. The rearrangement joins TRBV7-3 to TRBJ2-1; D call uncertain. Germline CDR1 reads SGHTA; CDR2 reads FQGTGA. Trimming took off 0 bases at V and 7 bases at J, with 4 bases between the two ends. The CDR3 loop spans 12 amino acids. The CDR3 is CASSLTENEQFF. DNA for the CDR3: TGTGCCAGCAGCTTAACCGAAAATGAGCAGTTCTTC.

The chain recombines TRBV20-1 with TRBJ2-2, with 8 bases aligning to TRBD2. Germline assignment: CDR1 DFQATT and CDR2 SNEGSKA (reference sequence). V lost 1 base to trimming and J lost 5 bases; unmatched junction nucleotides: 12. This CDR3 has 17 amino acids. The CDR3 coding sequence is TGCAGTGCTAGAGGTCCCGGCGAGACTAGCGTGACCGGGGAGCTGTTTTTT. Its protein is CSARGPGETSVTGELFF.

The genes are TRBV12-3 or TRBV12-4 and TRBJ2-3, with D uncertain. V was shortened by 3 bases and J by 8 bases, with 12 bases between the two germline ends. The CDR3 consists of 13 residues. CDR3 DNA sequence: TGTGCCAGCAGTTTGATCAGCTCCGGTACGCAGTATTTT. It translates to CASSLISSGTQYF.

The chain joins TRBV4-2 to TRBJ1-3; D remains ambiguous. Germline lookup yields CDR1 LGHNA and CDR2 YNFKEQ. CDR3 length: 12 residues. V was shortened by 4 bases and J by 4 bases, with 5 bases between the two germline ends. The CDR3 loop is CASSPIGNTIYF. The CDR3 bases are TGTGCCAGCAGCCCCATAGGAAACACCATATATTTT.

The rearrangement uses TRBV4-1 and TRBJ1-5; 8 bases fit TRBD1. Losses at the gene ends were 4 bases for V and 4 bases for J; bases not matched to a gene: 3. Germline values: CDR1 MGHRA, CDR2 YSYEKL. This CDR3 spans 14 amino acids. CDR3 in amino acids: CASSPRQGNQPQHF. The CDR3, as DNA: TGCGCCAGCAGCCCACGACAGGGGAATCAGCCCCAGCATTTT.

This rearrangement joins TRBV28 to TRBJ2-3; 11 bases agree with TRBD2. CDR3 length: 14 residues. V lost 6 bases to trimming and J lost 8 bases; unmatched junction nucleotides: 7. Per the germline V gene, CDR1 is MDHEN and CDR2 is SYDVKM. The CDR3 region is CASSLAGGEGTQYF. CDR3 nucleotide sequence: TGTGCCAGCAGCCTAGCGGGGGGCGAGGGTACGCAGTATTTT.

The rearrangement uses TRBV4-1 and TRBJ2-1; D is undetermined. Deletions cut 2 bases from V and 2 bases from J, with 13 bases between. Per the germline V gene, CDR1 is MGHRA and CDR2 is YSYEKL. This CDR3 region has 16 residues. The CDR3 spells CASSQLDMGTYNEQFF. The CDR3, as DNA: TGCGCCAGCAGCCAACTTGACATGGGGACCTACAATGAGCAGTTCTTC.

This CDR3 is CASSGGTSGSYEQYF. Here the CDR3 DNA reads TGTGCCAGCAGTGGCGGGACTAGCGGCTCCTACGAGCAGTACTTC. V is TRBV12-3 or TRBV12-4 and J is TRBJ2-7, with 11 nucleotides matching TRBD2. Trimming removed 5 bases from V and 0 bases from J; junction bases left unmatched: 3. The length of the CDR3 is 15 residues.

The CDR3 loop is CASSFGGELFF. In nucleotides, the CDR3 is TGTGCCAGCAGTTTTGGAGGGGAGCTGTTTTTT. The V call is TRBV6-2 or TRBV6-3, the J call TRBJ2-2; unclear D gene. V was trimmed by 4 bases and J by 8 bases, leaving 5 bases between them. Germline V gene lookup returns CDR1 MNHEY and CDR2 SVGEGT. This CDR3 spans 11 amino acids.

CDR3 region: CATHSGGESYEQYF. Here the CDR3 DNA reads TGTGCCACCCATAGCGGGGGCGAATCCTACGAGCAGTACTTC. The genes are TRBV2 and TRBJ2-7; 9 nucleotides agree with TRBD2. Unmatched junction bases numbered 8, after V lost 10 bases and J lost 1 base. CDR1 is SNHLY, CDR2 FYNNEI, per germline. The CDR3 has 14 amino acids.

The chain employs TRBV5-1 and TRBJ2-5; 11 bases fit TRBD2. Germline assignment: CDR1 SGHRS and CDR2 YFSETQ. Losses at the gene ends were 4 bases for V and 5 bases for J; bases not matched to a gene: 10. This CDR3 is built from 16 residues. CDR3 region: CASSLLSGGAWETQYF. Here the CDR3 DNA reads TGCGCCAGCAGCCTCCTTAGCGGGGGGGCTTGGGAGACCCAGTACTTC.

The CDR3 is CASIPGEKTNTGELFF. The CDR3 DNA follows: TGTGCCAGCATCCCGGGGGAGAAAACGAACACCGGGGAGCTGTTTTTT. J is TRBJ2-2 and V is TRBV7-9; possibly TRBD2 for D (6 bases). Trimming removed 7 bases from V and 0 bases from J, with 15 bases in between. CDR1 and CDR2 (germline): SEHNR, FQNEAQ (reference sequence). The CDR3 covers 16 residues.

This clonotype was recorded once. The chain couples TRBV3-1 to TRBJ1-5; D gene uncertain. CDR1 and CDR2 from the germline V gene are LGHDT and YNNKEL (reference sequence). This CDR3 has 13 residues. With 4 bases removed from V and 6 bases from J, the gap between germline ends came to 10 bases. CDR3 residues: CASSPYQTQPQHF. CDR3 coding DNA: TGTGCCAGCAGCCCCTACCAGACTCAGCCCCAGCATTTT.

V and J are TRBV27 and TRBJ2-7, with D uncertain. CDR3 length equals 16 residues. CDR1 MNHEY and CDR2 SMNVEV come from the germline V gene (reference sequence). Between the trimmed V and J ends, which lost 5 bases and 0 bases, there was a span of 17 bases. The CDR3 sequence is CASSLTLSTVSYEQYF. The DNA of the CDR3 is TGTGCCAGCAGTCTCACCCTCTCGACCGTCTCCTACGAGCAGTACTTC.

The chain recombines TRBV5-5 with TRBJ1-5; D not certain. The germline gives CDR1 SGHKS, CDR2 YYEKEE (reference sequence). V lost 2 bases and J lost 7, with 13 bases in between. The CDR3 runs to 14 residues. This CDR3 reads CASSLLWDWQPQHF. The CDR3 DNA follows: TGTGCCAGCAGCTTATTGTGGGATTGGCAGCCCCAGCATTTT.